These 27 T cell receptor beta chains were all obtained from the same sample, sequenced in a study of blood T cell repertoires in COVID-19. Clones were read by immunoSEQ multiplex PCR, and TCRdb kept only the in-frame ones, dropping some. The data show about 180,000 clones, with roughly 84% seen just once and around 7% held by the top ten. Sequenced material: peripheral blood. Source of these receptors: a woman aged 40-49 years with COVID-19, enrolled during active disease.

The genes are TRBV6-8 and TRBJ2-7; 7 nucleotides align to TRBD1. Germline values: CDR1 MNHGY, CDR2 SAAAGT. Trimming took 2 bases from V and 3 from J; bases not matched to a gene: 13. The CDR3 is made up of 17 amino acids. The CDR3 DNA is TGTGCCAGCAGTTACGGGATACCGGACAGGTCCTACTACGAGCAGTACTTC. This gives the protein CASSYGIPDRSYYEQYF.

CDR3 nucleotides: TGTGCCACCAGCAGTAGACTAGACTATGGCTACACCTTC. Its translation is CATSSRLDYGYTF. The V and J genes are TRBV15 and TRBJ1-2; D remains unclear. V shed 3 bases and J shed 3 bases, with 8 bases lying between them. This CDR3 is 13 amino acids long. From germline, CDR1 is LNHNV and CDR2 YYDKDF (reference sequence). Full variable domain (missing parts from reference TRBV15 and TRBJ1-2): DAMVIQNPRYQVTQFGKPVTLSCSQTLNHNVMYWYQQKSSQAPKLLFHYYDKDFNNEADTPDNFQSRRPNTSFCFLDIRSPGLGDTAMYLCATSSRLDYGYTFGSGTRLTVV.

V is TRBV27 and J is TRBJ2-7, with 8 bases fitting TRBD2. From germline, CDR1 is MNHEY and CDR2 SMNVEV (reference sequence). V gave up 3 bases and J gave up 6 bases; unmatched junction bases: 7. CDR3 length equals 14 residues. DNA of the CDR3: TGTGCCAGCAGTTTGGGATGGAGCGGGGGCGAGCAGTACTTC. It codes for CASSLGWSGGEQYF.

This clone was counted ten times or more. The chain recombines TRBV7-3 with TRBJ2-1; 7 bases fit TRBD2. This CDR3 contains 15 residues. The germline CDR1 and CDR2 sequences are SGHTA and FQGTGA. With 2 bases clipped from V and 5 bases from J, the junction kept 6 bases outside the gene matches. The CDR3 nucleotides read TGTGCCAGCAGCTTACTTGGGACTAAACACAATGAGCAGTTCTTC. The encoded protein is CASSLLGTKHNEQFF.

This clone was detected only a few times. The chain links TRBV5-6 to TRBJ2-3; D is uncertain. The CDR3 spans 12 residues. Germline V gives CDR1 SGHDT, CDR2 YYEEEE. V shed 0 bases and J shed 5 bases, with 4 bases lying between them. In DNA, the CDR3 is TGTGCCAGCAGCTTGGGGCTAGATACGCAGTATTTT. Its translation: CASSLGLDTQYF.

V and J are TRBV19 and TRBJ1-2; 10 bases are shared with TRBD1. Looked up from germline, CDR1 is LNHDA and CDR2 is SQIVND (reference sequence). J lost 7 bases, V lost 5 bases, and 4 bases had no gene match. This CDR3 spans 13 amino acids. For the CDR3, the DNA is TGTGCCAGTAGTCGGGGGACAGGGGCTGGCTACACCTTC. Residues: CASSRGTGAGYTF.

CDR3 loop: CATSRGTSINEQYF. The CDR3 DNA is TGTGCCACCAGCCGGGGGACTAGTATAAACGAGCAGTACTTC. The gene calls are TRBV6-2 or TRBV6-3 and TRBJ2-7; TRBD2 agrees at 8 bases. Trimming at V came to 10 bases and at J to 5 bases, leaving 13 bases not matched to a gene. Germline V CDR1 and CDR2: MNHEY, SVGEGT. The CDR3 sequence is 14 residues long.

The CDR3 here is CASSRSGRSGDEQFF. DNA for the CDR3: TGTGCCAGCAGCCGCAGCGGCCGGAGTGGCGATGAGCAGTTCTTC. The chain has TRBV5-8 and TRBJ2-1, with D possibly TRBD2 on 5 matching bases. Germline CDR1 and CDR2: SGHTS and YDEGEE. V was pared by 4 bases and J by 8 bases, with 19 bases between. The CDR3 is 15 residues long.

The J gene is TRBJ2-1, the V gene TRBV5-6; D ambiguous. The CDR3 is 12 residues long. The germline CDR1 and CDR2 sequences are SGHDT and YYEEEE. The V end was cut by 4 bases, the J end by 3 bases, with 5 bases between. CDR3 protein: CASSIVYNEQFF. The CDR3 DNA is TGTGCCAGCAGCATAGTCTACAATGAGCAGTTCTTC. Drawing the rest from reference TRBV5-6 and TRBJ2-1, the complete variable domain is DAGVTQSPTHLIKTRGQQVTLRCSPKSGHDTVSWYQQALGQGPQFIFQYYEEEERQRGNFPDRFSGHQFPNYSSELNVNALLLGDSALYLCASSIVYNEQFFGPGTRLTVL.

The V call is TRBV7-6, the J call TRBJ1-2; TRBD1 agrees at 9 bases. The length of the CDR3 is 15 residues. The germline V gene has CDR1 SGHVS and CDR2 FNYEAQ. V gave up 5 bases and J gave up 8 bases; unmatched junction bases: 12. The DNA for the CDR3 is TGTGCCAGCAGCAAACCGGGACAGGGTAGAGGAGGCTACACCTTC. Its translation is CASSKPGQGRGGYTF.

V gene TRBV5-6 combines with J gene TRBJ2-1; weak D call: TRBD2 (6 bases). V shed 2 bases and J shed 5 bases, with 20 bases lying between them. CDR1 SGHDT and CDR2 YYEEEE come from the germline V gene. This CDR3 is 17 amino acids long. The CDR3: CASSLTRTRGINNEQFF. In DNA, the CDR3 is TGTGCCAGCAGCTTAACTCGAACGCGGGGTATCAACAATGAGCAGTTCTTC.

A few counts support this clone. The chain uses TRBV5-1 and TRBJ2-7; 10 bases are shared with TRBD2. The germline gives CDR1 SGHRS, CDR2 YFSETQ. The CDR3 consists of 16 residues. The V and J ends lost 0 bases and 0 bases, in that order; junction bases with no gene match: 3. CDR3 nucleotide sequence: TGCGCCAGCAGCTTGGACCCTAGCGGGGGCTCCTACGAGCAGTACTTC. Translating gives CASSLDPSGGSYEQYF.

The CDR3 coding sequence is TGCGCCAGCAGCCAGCTAGCGGGGGAATTCACAGATACGCAGTATTTT. Its translation: CASSQLAGEFTDTQYF. The genes are TRBV4-1 and TRBJ2-3; 10 nucleotides match TRBD2. The CDR3 is 16 amino acids. The ends lost 3 bases at V and 2 bases at J; junction bases unmatched: 5. Germline-derived CDR1 and CDR2 are MGHRA and YSYEKL.

The chain recombines TRBV27 with TRBJ1-3; D is possibly TRBD1 (6 bases). This CDR3 spans 14 amino acids. The V end was cut by 5 bases, the J end by 0 bases, with 8 bases between. Germline assignment: CDR1 MNHEY and CDR2 SMNVEV (reference sequence). CDR3 DNA: TGTGCCAGCAGTCAACAGGGCTCTGGAAACACCATATATTTT. This sequence encodes CASSQQGSGNTIYF.

The gene calls are TRBV7-9 and TRBJ1-2, with unresolved D. Looked up from germline, CDR1 is SEHNR and CDR2 is FQNEAQ (reference sequence). There are 12 residues in the CDR3. V was trimmed by 1 base and J by 8 bases, leaving 8 bases between them. Written as DNA, the CDR3 is TGTGCCAGCAGCTTAGAGGTGGGCGGCTACACCTTC. Its translation: CASSLEVGGYTF.

This chain connects TRBV27 to TRBJ2-7; D gene uncertain. This CDR3 region has 14 residues. Germline V gives CDR1 MNHEY, CDR2 SMNVEV (reference sequence). Trimming removed 3 bases at V and 0 bases at J, with 9 bases between. CDR3 region: CASSLMVSSYEQYF. CDR3 bases: TGTGCCAGCAGTTTGATGGTCAGCTCCTACGAGCAGTACTTC.

The rearrangement uses TRBV13 and TRBJ2-3; 10 bases agree with TRBD2. CDR3 length: 17 residues. CDR1 and CDR2 from the germline V gene are PRHDT and FYEKMQ (reference sequence). J gave up 4 bases and V 1 base, and 8 bases lay outside the gene matches. CDR3: CASSLAPSGGGADTQYF. DNA for the CDR3: TGTGCCAGCAGCTTAGCGCCTAGCGGGGGAGGCGCAGATACGCAGTATTTT.

This chain joins TRBV5-6 and TRBJ1-1, with D possibly TRBD1 on 6 matching bases. Germline loops: CDR1 SGHDT, CDR2 YYEEEE. The CDR3 runs 14 residues. V dropped 0 bases and J dropped 5 bases, with 11 bases sitting between them. The CDR3 is CASSLEGVGTEAFF. In DNA form, the CDR3 reads TGTGCCAGCAGCTTGGAGGGGGTTGGAACTGAAGCTTTCTTT.

This chain links TRBV27 with TRBJ1-1, with 9 bases that match TRBD1. V dropped 3 bases and J dropped 10; count of bases not matched to a gene: 3. The CDR3 is 12 amino acids. Germline V gives CDR1 MNHEY, CDR2 SMNVEV (reference sequence). CDR3 sequence: CASSFWGQGAFF. The CDR3 coding sequence is TGTGCCAGCAGTTTCTGGGGACAGGGAGCTTTCTTT.

The chain couples TRBV7-8 to TRBJ2-7, with 9 bases matching TRBD1. CDR3 length: 19 residues. Trimming removed 5 bases from V and 0 bases from J; junction bases left unmatched: 17. Germline CDR1 and CDR2: SGHVS and FQNEAQ. CDR3 in amino acids: CASSPPRGAGQGHSYEQYF. CDR3 DNA: TGTGCCAGCAGCCCACCCCGGGGGGCGGGACAGGGACACTCCTACGAGCAGTACTTC.

The chain employs TRBV5-1 and TRBJ1-5; D gene ambiguous. The CDR3 loop spans 11 amino acids. The V end lost 4 bases, the J end lost 4 bases, and 3 bases lay between the germline ends. Germline loops: CDR1 SGHRS, CDR2 YFSETQ. The CDR3, as DNA: TGCGCCAGCAGCCCAAATCAGCCCCAGCATTTT. Protein: CASSPNQPQHF.

This rearrangement joins TRBV6-4 to TRBJ2-7, with a possible D match to TRBD2 (5 bases). Trimming pared 9 bases from V and 5 bases from J, leaving 17 bases between. The germline CDR1 and CDR2 sequences are MRHNA and SNTAGT. The CDR3 is 13 amino acids. CDR3 bases: TGTGCCAGTCGATATCGGGATGGGGACGAGCAGTACTTC. It is translated as CASRYRDGDEQYF.

This clone occurred a few times. The CDR3 DNA reads as TGCAGCGTACTACAGGGAAAGGGGAGCTATGGCTACACCTTC. Protein sequence: CSVLQGKGSYGYTF. The chain carries TRBV29-1 and TRBJ1-2; a possible D gene is TRBD1 (6 bases). CDR1 and CDR2 from the germline V gene are SQVTM and ANQGSEA. The CDR3 is made up of 14 amino acids. Trimming left V 6 bases short and J 4 bases short, with 18 bases between.

The chain joins TRBV28 to TRBJ2-5; D is possibly TRBD1 (5 bases). The CDR3 consists of 13 residues. Germline CDR1 MDHEN, CDR2 SYDVKM. V shed 2 bases and J shed 9 bases, with 13 bases lying between them. The CDR3 reads CASSLGAPPSQYF. CDR3 nucleotide sequence: TGTGCCAGCAGTTTAGGGGCACCACCATCCCAGTACTTC.

The rearrangement joins TRBV3-1 (or the pseudogene TRBV3-2) to TRBJ2-3, with a weak D call TRBD1 (6 bases). Germline-derived CDR1 and CDR2 are LGHDT and YNNKEL (reference sequence). The CDR3 is 15 amino acids. Trimming removed 2 bases from V and 2 bases from J, with 11 bases in between. Written as DNA, the CDR3 is TGTGCCAGCAGCCAATGGACAGCAATCACAGATACGCAGTATTTT. Amino acid sequence: CASSQWTAITDTQYF.

The DNA for the CDR3 is TGTGCCAGCAGCGGAGGGACTAGCGGGAGCGGGAGACAGTTCTTC. Its translation is CASSGGTSGSGRQFF. This chain uses TRBV7-9 with TRBJ2-1; 14 bases match TRBD2. The CDR3 loop spans 15 amino acids. The junction had 10 bases not matched to a gene; V was cut back by 5 bases and J by 13 bases. Germline V lookup: CDR1 SEHNR, CDR2 FQNEAQ (reference sequence).

This clone was observed a few times. The gene calls are TRBV27 and TRBJ1-2; 10 bases map to TRBD1. V shed 7 bases, J shed 5 bases, and the junction held 4 bases outside the gene matches. CDR3 size: 13 residues. Germline assignment: CDR1 MNHEY and CDR2 SMNVEV (reference sequence). CDR3: CASMDRGKYGYTF. Here the CDR3 DNA reads TGTGCCAGCATGGACAGGGGGAAGTATGGCTACACCTTC.